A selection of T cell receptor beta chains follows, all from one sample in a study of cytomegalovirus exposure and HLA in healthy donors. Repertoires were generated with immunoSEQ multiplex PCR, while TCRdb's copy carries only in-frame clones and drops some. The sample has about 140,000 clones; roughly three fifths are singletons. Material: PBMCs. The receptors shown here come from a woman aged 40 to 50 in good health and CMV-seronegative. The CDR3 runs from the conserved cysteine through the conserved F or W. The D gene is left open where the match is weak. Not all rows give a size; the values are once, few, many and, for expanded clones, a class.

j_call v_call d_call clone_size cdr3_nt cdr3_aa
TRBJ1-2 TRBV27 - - TGTGCCAGCAGTTTAGAAGGGAAGGGGTATGGCTACACCTTC CASSLEGKGYGYTF
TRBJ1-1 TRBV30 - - TGTGCCTCCTCGAAGGGGGTGAACACTGAAGCTTTCTTT CASSKGVNTEAFF
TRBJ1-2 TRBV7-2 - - TGTGCCAGCAGCTTAGATCCGGGGGGGCTCTATGGCTACACCTTC CASSLDPGGLYGYTF
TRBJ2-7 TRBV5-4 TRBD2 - TGTGCCAGCAGCTTGGCCGGGAGGGTCGGCGAGCAGTACTTC CASSLAGRVGEQYF
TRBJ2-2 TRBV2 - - TGTGCCAGCAGTACCGGGGGGAACACCGGGGAGCTGTTTTTT CASSTGGNTGELFF
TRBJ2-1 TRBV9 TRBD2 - TGTGCCAGCAGCGAAATAGCGGGGGGGGCGAGCTCCTACAATGAGCAGTTCTTC CASSEIAGGASSYNEQFF
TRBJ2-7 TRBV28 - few TGTGCCAGCAGGTCGTACTACGAGCAGTACTTC CASRSYYEQYF
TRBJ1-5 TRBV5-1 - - TGCGCCAGCAGCTTGTCTGACAGTGGCAATCAGCCCCAGCATTTT CASSLSDSGNQPQHF
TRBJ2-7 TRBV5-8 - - TGTGCCAGCAGCTCGGCGCCCTCGGGACACTACGAGCAGTACTTC CASSSAPSGHYEQYF
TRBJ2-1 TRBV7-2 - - TGTGCCAGCAGCTTACCCACGGGGGTGGAGCAGTTCTTC CASSLPTGVEQFF
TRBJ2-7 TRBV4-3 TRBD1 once TGCGCCAGCAGCCAGGGCCGGGACAGGAGCTCCTACGAGCAGTACTTC CASSQGRDRSSYEQYF
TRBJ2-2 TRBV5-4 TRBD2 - TGTGCCAGCAGCTTTCGAGCGGGGTTGGTCGGGGAGCTGTTTTTT CASSFRAGLVGELFF
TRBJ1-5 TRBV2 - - TGTGCCAGCACCGGGAGGCGGTCGGGAGCAAGCAATCAGCCCCAGCATTTT CASTGRRSGASNQPQHF
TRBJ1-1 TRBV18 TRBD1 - TGTGCCAGCTCACCGAGGACAGGGCCGAACACTGAAGCTTTCTTT CASSPRTGPNTEAFF
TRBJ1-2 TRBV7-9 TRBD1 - TGTGCCAGCAGCCCCCGGGACAGAGTCTATGGCTACACCTTC CASSPRDRVYGYTF
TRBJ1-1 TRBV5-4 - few TGTGCCAGCAGCCCAGAACTGAACACTGAAGCTTTCTTT CASSPELNTEAFF
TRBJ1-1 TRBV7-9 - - TGTGCCAGCAGCTTACGAGGCCCGGGGACTGAAGCTTTCTTT CASSLRGPGTEAFF
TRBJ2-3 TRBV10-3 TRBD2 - TGTGCCATCAGTGAGGGTAGCGGGAAAGATACGCAGTATTTT CAISEGSGKDTQYF
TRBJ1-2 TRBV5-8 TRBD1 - TGTGCCAGCAGCCCTTGGACAGGGCAAGGCTACACCTTC CASSPWTGQGYTF
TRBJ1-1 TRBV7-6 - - TGTGCCAGCAGCCGTACTAACACTGAAGCTTTCTTT CASSRTNTEAFF
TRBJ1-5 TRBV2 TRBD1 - TGTGCCAGCAGCCAGGGACAGGGTGAGAATCAGCCCCAGCATTTT CASSQGQGENQPQHF
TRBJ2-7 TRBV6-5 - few TGTGCCAGCATGAGCGGTGCCTACGAGCAGTACTTC CASMSGAYEQYF
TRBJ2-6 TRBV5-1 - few TGCGCCAGCAGCTTGGAGAGTATTGGGGCCAACGTCCTGACTTTC CASSLESIGANVLTF
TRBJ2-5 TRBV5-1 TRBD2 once TGCGCCAGCAGGTGGGGGGGCCAAGAGACCCAGTACTTC CASRWGGQETQYF
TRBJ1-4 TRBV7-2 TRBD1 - TGTGCCAGCAGCTGGGGGACAGGGGATGAAAAACTGTTTTTT CASSWGTGDEKLFF
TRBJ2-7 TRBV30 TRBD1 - TGTGCCTGGAGTGTCGGGACAGGGGCCTACGAGCAGTACTTC CAWSVGTGAYEQYF
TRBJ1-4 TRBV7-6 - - TGTGCCAGCAGCCCCGGGCCTCTCGGGAGTGGTAATGAAAAACTGTTTTTT CASSPGPLGSGNEKLFF
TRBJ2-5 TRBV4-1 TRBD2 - TGCGCCAGCAGCCAAGTGGGAGCGGGGGGGAAAGAGACCCAGTACTTC CASSQVGAGGKETQYF
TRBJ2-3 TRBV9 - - TGTGCCAGCAGCCCCCTAGGGGGGGCAGGCACAGATACGCAGTATTTT CASSPLGGAGTDTQYF
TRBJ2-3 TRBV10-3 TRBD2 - TGTGCCATCAGTGAATCCGGGACTAGCGGGGGGGTTACGGATACGCAGTATTTT CAISESGTSGGVTDTQYF
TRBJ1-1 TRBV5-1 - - TGCGCCAGCAGCTTGGAGGCTACAGGGAAAGGGGACACTGAAGCTTTCTTT CASSLEATGKGDTEAFF
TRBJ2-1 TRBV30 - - TGTGCCTGGAGTGGGGGGGTCTACAATGAGCAGTTCTTC CAWSGGVYNEQFF
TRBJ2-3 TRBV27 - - TGTGCCAGCAGTCCCATTAGGGGGGGGGCTGGTGATACGCAGTATTTT CASSPIRGGAGDTQYF
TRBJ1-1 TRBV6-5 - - TGTGCCGCAAATAAGGACATGAACACTGAAGCTTTCTTT CAANKDMNTEAFF
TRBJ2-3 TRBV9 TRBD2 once TGTGCCAGCAGCGTAGGAGGGGGGACTAGCGGGGGAGATACGCAGTATTTT CASSVGGGTSGGDTQYF
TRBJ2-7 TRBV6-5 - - TGTGCCAGCAGTTCTCACATGGCCTCCTACGAGCAGTACTTC CASSSHMASYEQYF
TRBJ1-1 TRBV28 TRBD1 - TGTGCCAGCAGTCACAGGGGGCTAAGGAACACTGAAGCTTTCTTT CASSHRGLRNTEAFF
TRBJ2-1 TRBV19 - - TGTGCCAGTAGTATGGAGGCAGGGGGGAATGAGCAGTTCTTC CASSMEAGGNEQFF
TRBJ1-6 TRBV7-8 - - TGTGCCAGCAGGGCAGGGGTGATAAGTTTTGGTTCACCCCTCCACTTT CASRAGVISFGSPLHF